The TCR beta chain under discussion was sequenced for a study of blood T cell repertoires in COVID-19. On the study more broadly: Acute-phase and convalescent COVID-19 samples originated in the United States, Italy and Spain.

Germline V gives CDR1 MNHNS, CDR2 SASEGT. V was clipped by 3 bases and J by 3 bases; unmatched bases: 3. The CDR3 has 16 residues. Some clones are missing from TCRdb's copy, which holds only in-frame ones; the method was immunoSEQ multiplex PCR. The sample carries approximately 80,000 clones, over 75% recorded once. The rearrangement uses TRBV6-1 and TRBJ2-2; TRBD2 matches 11 bases. The sequence was obtained from a woman aged 80 or older with COVID-19, enrolled during active disease. Specimen: peripheral blood. Written as DNA, the CDR3 is TGTGCCAGCAGTGAGCTAGCGGGAGGATACACCGGGGAGCTGTTTTTT. It codes for CASSELAGGYTGELFF.